This TCR beta chain was captured in a study of blood T cells in healthy people across ages. This CDR3 comprises 12 residues. This clonotype was observed once. Its target is not known. Study outcomes and limitations: When one million T cells were used, diversity estimates were thought to be underestimates.

Next came a second PCR, run for about 6 to 12 cycles, which used a sample-barcoded 5' primer along with a J-beta primer mix. Each CDR3 protein is one row after TCRdb ran MiXCR on the 5' RACE reads. The data hold about 830,000 distinct CDR3 sequences, with about 59% observed a single time. Sequenced sample: blood. This TCR came from a man aged 30 to 39 in good health. The rearrangement uses TRBV12-3 or TRBV12-4 and TRBJ2-7; no clear D gene. The better agreement between TRBJ2-5 and the DNA end casts doubt on the J call. The CDR3 sequence: CASSTRPETQYF. DNA of the CDR3: TGTGCCAGCAGTACCCGTCCCGAGACCCAGTACTTC.